Below are 32 T cell receptor beta chains sequenced from a single sample in a study of T cell responses to AZD1222 COVID-19 vaccine. The assay was immunoSEQ multiplex PCR, and TCRdb's table has in-frame clones only and misses some. This sample has under 200,000 clones, with 85% to 95% found just once. The source was peripheral blood, collected on day 0 of AZD1222 vaccination. These receptors were taken from an adult in good health.

The CDR3 loop is CASRDRGTNYGYTF. The CDR3 nucleotides are TGTGCCAGCAGAGACAGGGGGACGAACTATGGCTACACCTTC. The chain employs TRBV28 and TRBJ1-2; 9 positions agree with TRBD1. V shed 6 bases and J 2 bases; nucleotides not matched to a gene: 4. The CDR3 spans 14 residues. Germline V gene lookup returns CDR1 MDHEN and CDR2 SYDVKM.

The chain combines TRBV13 with TRBJ2-3; D gene ambiguous. Germline V CDR1 and CDR2: PRHDT, FYEKMQ (reference sequence). The CDR3 is made up of 13 amino acids. V was cut by 5 bases and J by 5 bases, with 11 bases left in between. The CDR3 sequence is CASSPAMVDTQYF. CDR3 nucleotides: TGTGCCAGCAGCCCCGCCATGGTAGATACGCAGTATTTT.

This clone occurred once. The V gene is TRBV28, the J gene TRBJ1-1; a weak D match, TRBD1 (5 bases). This CDR3 is 16 amino acids long. Deletions cut 4 bases from V and 1 base from J, with 16 bases between. CDR1 is MDHEN, CDR2 SYDVKM, per germline. This CDR3 reads CASSSLTVWGNTEAFF. The CDR3 nucleotides are TGTGCCAGCAGTTCCTTGACAGTATGGGGGAACACTGAAGCTTTCTTT. The full variable domain, completed using reference TRBV28 and TRBJ1-1, is DVKVTQSSRYLVKRTGEKVFLECVQDMDHENMFWYRQDPGLGLRLIYFSYDVKMKEKGDIPEGYSVSREKKERFSLILESASTNQTSMYLCASSSLTVWGNTEAFFGQGTRLTVV.

The chain has TRBV6-5 and TRBJ1-1; the D gene is possibly TRBD1 (5 bases). This CDR3 has 14 residues. CDR1 and CDR2 (germline): MNHEY, SVGAGI. V lost 4 bases, J lost 2 bases, and 11 bases lay in between. The DNA of the CDR3 is TGTGCCAGCAGTTCGCAGGGATATAACACTGAAGCTTTCTTT. Translation gives CASSSQGYNTEAFF.

The V and J genes are TRBV5-4 and TRBJ1-2; tentatively, D is TRBD1 (5 bases). The CDR3 is 18 amino acids. Germline CDR1 SGHNT, CDR2 YYREEE (reference sequence). Trimming left V 4 bases short and J 4 bases short, with 26 bases between. CDR3 nucleotide sequence: TGTGCCAGCAGCCTAGCTTCGTTGGCCGGGGCTCGTAGCTATGGCTACACCTTC. It translates to CASSLASLAGARSYGYTF.

The rearrangement joins TRBV20-1 to TRBJ2-7; D is uncertain. The CDR3 is made up of 11 amino acids. Per the germline V gene, CDR1 is DFQATT and CDR2 is SNEGSKA (reference sequence). Deletions cut 4 bases from V and 3 bases from J, with 7 bases between. The CDR3 sequence is CSAKGDYEQYF. CDR3 bases: TGCAGTGCTAAAGGAGACTACGAGCAGTACTTC.

The CDR3 DNA reads TGCGCCAGCAGCTTGTCGGGCGCGGTTGGGGGCTACACCTTC. Translating gives CASSLSGAVGGYTF. V and J are TRBV5-1 and TRBJ1-2; D is unresolved. CDR1 SGHRS and CDR2 YFSETQ come from the germline V gene. With 1 base removed from V and 8 bases from J, the gap between germline ends came to 15 bases. The CDR3 extends over 14 amino acids.

The rearrangement uses TRBV3-1 (or the pseudogene TRBV3-2) and TRBJ1-1; D remains ambiguous. The CDR3 contains 13 residues. The germline V gene has CDR1 LGHDT and CDR2 YNNKEL (reference sequence). Trimming shortened V by 4 bases and J by 5 bases, and 11 bases separated the two germline ends. This chain's CDR3 is CASSPILETEAFF. CDR3 DNA sequence: TGTGCCAGCAGCCCCATTTTGGAAACTGAAGCTTTCTTT.

V usage is TRBV18 and J usage is TRBJ2-2, with no clear D. Trimming pared 3 bases from V and 3 bases from J, leaving 8 bases between. The CDR3 loop spans 14 amino acids. Germline lookup yields CDR1 KGHSH and CDR2 LQKENI. For the CDR3, the DNA is TGTGCCAGCTCACCTCTAACTTACACCGGGGAGCTGTTTTTT. It encodes CASSPLTYTGELFF.

Regarding this clone: This CDR3 is also generated by other DNA sequences in the sample. The rearrangement uses TRBV3-1 (or the pseudogene TRBV3-2) and TRBJ1-1; D is unresolved. This CDR3 is built from 12 residues. The germline V gene encodes CDR1 LGHDT and CDR2 YNNKEL (reference sequence). Between the trimmed V and J ends, which lost 1 base and 10 bases, there was a span of 10 bases. The CDR3 DNA is TGTGCCAGCAGCCAAGGCGGGTTGGGAGCTTTCTTT. Its translation: CASSQGGLGAFF.

The genes are TRBV4-1 and TRBJ2-7, with D unresolved. With 0 bases removed from V and 7 bases from J, the gap between germline ends came to 16 bases. The CDR3 is 15 amino acids. The germline V gene encodes CDR1 MGHRA and CDR2 YSYEKL. CDR3 region: CASSQEQRLVLEQYF. As DNA, the CDR3 is TGCGCCAGCAGCCAAGAACAGCGACTCGTTTTAGAGCAGTACTTC.

The rearrangement joins TRBV28 to TRBJ1-5; possible D gene TRBD1, 5 bases. Trimming took off 6 bases at V and 6 bases at J, with 9 bases between the two ends. The CDR3 sequence is 12 residues long. Germline-derived CDR1 and CDR2 are MDHEN and SYDVKM. CDR3 DNA: TGTGCCAGCAGGTCGGGGGGTCAGCCCCAGCATTTT. It specifies CASRSGGQPQHF.

The V gene is TRBV28, the J gene TRBJ2-5; 8 bases are a match to TRBD1. J gave up 5 bases and V 5 bases, and 10 bases lay outside the gene matches. The germline gives CDR1 MDHEN, CDR2 SYDVKM. This CDR3 contains 15 residues. The CDR3, as DNA: TGTGCCAGCAGTCCGACAGGGGCCCTGCCGGAGACCCAGTACTTC. Translating gives CASSPTGALPETQYF.

The rearrangement joins TRBV7-9 to TRBJ2-7; possibly TRBD2 for D (6 bases). There are 14 residues in the CDR3. Germline values: CDR1 SEHNR, CDR2 FQNEAQ (reference sequence). V was cut by 2 bases and J by 1 base, with 9 bases left in between. CDR3 sequence reads: CASSLTGASYEQYF. CDR3 sequence (DNA): TGTGCCAGCAGCTTAACGGGAGCATCCTACGAGCAGTACTTC.

The rearrangement joins TRBV5-5 to TRBJ1-3; weak D call: TRBD1 (5 bases). V lost 1 base and J 0 bases, leaving 17 bases between the germline ends. Germline CDR1 and CDR2: SGHKS and YYEKEE (reference sequence). The CDR3 covers 18 residues. This CDR3 is CASSLYSAGGSSGNTIYF. The CDR3 bases are TGTGCCAGCAGCTTGTATTCGGCGGGGGGTTCCTCTGGAAACACCATATATTTT.

The chain employs TRBV24-1 and TRBJ2-1, with D uncertain. Trimming took 5 bases from V and 7 from J, leaving 20 bases between them. The CDR3 consists of 16 residues. Looked up from germline, CDR1 is KGHDR and CDR2 is SFDVKD. In nucleotides, the CDR3 is TGTGCCACCAGTGCTAATGGCAGACCTCAAAGTAATGAGCAGTTCTTC. Protein sequence: CATSANGRPQSNEQFF.

The count of this clone is one. The chain has TRBV28 and TRBJ1-2; D uncertain. Trimming removed 10 bases at V and 6 bases at J, with 18 bases between. CDR1 and CDR2 from the germline V gene are MDHEN and SYDVKM. The length of the CDR3 is 13 residues. CDR3 amino acids: CAILARGSDGYTF. As DNA, the CDR3 is TGTGCCATTCTCGCACGCGGGAGCGATGGCTACACCTTC.

This clone was seen only once. The chain joins TRBV30 to TRBJ1-2; maybe TRBD1 (6 bases). Between the trimmed V and J ends, which lost 5 bases and 8 bases, there was a span of 21 bases. CDR1 is GTSNPN, CDR2 SVGIG, per germline (reference sequence). This CDR3 has 14 amino acids. The CDR3 DNA reads TGTGCCTGGGGCCGTGGTGCAGGGGTCTACGGCTACACCTTC. The encoded protein is CAWGRGAGVYGYTF.

CDR3 DNA sequence: TGTGCCAGCAGCCGGGGCGGTAGCTCCTACAATGAGCAGTTCTTC. Amino acids: CASSRGGSSYNEQFF. The chain uses TRBV3-1 (or the pseudogene TRBV3-2) and TRBJ2-1; D is possibly TRBD1 (5 bases). V lost 4 bases, J lost 0 bases, and 10 bases lay in between. The CDR3 runs 15 residues. In germline, CDR1 is LGHDT, CDR2 YNNKEL (reference sequence).

In its sample, this clone was seen a few times. The chain joins TRBV19 to TRBJ2-7, with 8 bases identical to TRBD1. The V segment lost 6 bases and the J segment 3 bases; nucleotides outside the gene matches: 7. This CDR3 is built from 14 residues. Germline V gene lookup returns CDR1 LNHDA and CDR2 SQIVND (reference sequence). The CDR3 sequence: CASRGQGKGYEQYF. For the CDR3, the DNA is TGTGCCAGTAGAGGACAGGGTAAAGGCTACGAGCAGTACTTC. The full variable domain, rest sourced from reference TRBV19 and TRBJ2-7, is DGGITQSPKYLFRKEGQNVTLSCEQNLNHDAMYWYRQDPGQGLRLIYYSQIVNDFQKGDIAEGYSVSREKKESFPLTVTSAQKNPTAFYLCASRGQGKGYEQYFGPGTRLTVT.

This chain connects TRBV19 to TRBJ1-1; 7 bases match TRBD1. This CDR3 spans 16 amino acids. The J segment lost 1 base and the V segment lost 5 bases, leaving 10 bases of the junction unmatched. Looked up from germline, CDR1 is LNHDA and CDR2 is SQIVND (reference sequence). In nucleotides, the CDR3 is TGTGCCAGTAGTGCCTACAGGGCAGGGGGGAACACTGAAGCTTTCTTT. This gives the protein CASSAYRAGGNTEAFF.

The chain uses TRBV2 and TRBJ2-7; 10 nucleotides align to TRBD2. CDR3 length equals 13 residues. Germline V lookup: CDR1 SNHLY, CDR2 FYNNEI. With 8 bases clipped from V and 3 bases from J, the junction kept 4 bases outside the gene matches. The CDR3 loop reads CASGLAEDYEQYF. The CDR3 DNA sequence: TGTGCCAGCGGACTAGCGGAGGACTACGAGCAGTACTTC.

V gene TRBV6-6 combines with J gene TRBJ1-1; D unclear. Trimming removed 0 bases from V and 0 bases from J, with 11 bases in between. The CDR3 totals 16 residues. CDR1 and CDR2 (germline): MNHNY, SVGAGI (reference sequence). The CDR3 bases are TGTGCCAGCAGTTACTCACCCGGAGGCATGAACACTGAAGCTTTCTTT. Translating it yields CASSYSPGGMNTEAFF.

The J gene is TRBJ2-7, the V gene TRBV7-9; D uncertain. Trimming removed 7 bases from V and 6 bases from J, with 13 bases in between. CDR1 and CDR2 (germline): SEHNR, FQNEAQ (reference sequence). The CDR3 length is 12 residues. DNA for the CDR3: TGTGCCAGCATGGCTGTTGGTACCGAGCAGTACTTC. As protein: CASMAVGTEQYF.

The chain links TRBV4-1 to TRBJ1-1; 7 positions match TRBD1. Trimming took 4 bases from V and 0 from J; bases not matched to a gene: 20. Germline CDR1 and CDR2: MGHRA and YSYEKL. This CDR3 spans 20 amino acids. The CDR3 is CASSPPPLYDRAWMNTEAFF. The CDR3 DNA sequence: TGCGCCAGCAGCCCACCTCCTCTTTATGACAGGGCCTGGATGAACACTGAAGCTTTCTTT.

This clone came up once. V is TRBV11-2 and J is TRBJ1-5; D is unclear. The V and J ends lost 5 bases and 0 bases respectively, with 11 bases between them. The germline CDR1 and CDR2 sequences are SGHAT and FQNNGV. The CDR3 runs 15 residues. In DNA form, the CDR3 reads TGTGCCAGCAGCGAGAGAGCGGATAGCAATCAGCCCCAGCATTTT. This encodes CASSERADSNQPQHF.

The CDR3: CASSVQLLNEKLFF. The CDR3 coding sequence is TGTGCCAGCAGCGTACAGTTGCTTAATGAAAAACTGTTTTTT. The V call is TRBV4-2, the J call TRBJ1-4; D is ambiguous. Germline V gene data show CDR1 as LGHNA and CDR2 as YNFKEQ. The CDR3 has 14 amino acids. The V end lost 5 bases, the J end lost 4 bases, and 11 bases lay between the germline ends.

This chain connects TRBV14 to TRBJ2-3; a weak D match, TRBD1 (6 bases). The CDR3 spans 16 residues. V was shortened by 9 bases and J by 4 bases, with 23 bases between the two germline ends. Germline V gene sequence: CDR1 SGHDN, CDR2 FVKESK. DNA for the CDR3: TGTGCCAGACGAAACAGGGATTATGTATTCTCAGATACGCAGTATTTT. Amino acid sequence: CARRNRDYVFSDTQYF.

The chain combines TRBV6-5 with TRBJ2-3; TRBD2 aligns across 8 bases. The CDR3 covers 14 residues. CDR1 is MNHEY, CDR2 SVGAGI, per germline. V shed 6 bases, J shed 4 bases, and the junction held 6 bases outside the gene matches. CDR3 DNA: TGTGCCAGCAGCGGTAGCGGGGTCCCAGATACGCAGTATTTT. It specifies CASSGSGVPDTQYF.

V gene TRBV27 combines with J gene TRBJ2-6; D unclear. Trimming took 6 bases from V and 4 from J, leaving 10 bases between them. The CDR3 is made up of 14 amino acids. Per the germline V gene, CDR1 is MNHEY and CDR2 is SMNVEV (reference sequence). CDR3 amino acids: CASSSLPGANVLTF. The CDR3, as DNA: TGTGCCAGCAGCTCCCTCCCCGGGGCCAACGTCCTGACTTTC.

The J gene is TRBJ1-1, the V gene TRBV20-1; D unclear. In germline, CDR1 is DFQATT, CDR2 SNEGSKA (reference sequence). The CDR3 consists of 11 residues. V lost 5 bases to trimming and J lost 6 bases, with 10 bases between them. The CDR3 protein is CSAASQAEAFF. The CDR3 nucleotides are TGCAGTGCTGCCAGTCAAGCTGAAGCTTTCTTT.

This chain links TRBV6-5 with TRBJ1-1; TRBD1 is a possible D gene (5 bases). The V and J ends lost 6 bases and 4 bases respectively, with 15 bases between them. Germline lookup yields CDR1 MNHEY and CDR2 SVGAGI. CDR3 length equals 14 residues. The CDR3 DNA reads as TGTGCCAGCAGGACGGGGGTAATGGGCACTGAAGCTTTCTTT. Translated: CASRTGVMGTEAFF.